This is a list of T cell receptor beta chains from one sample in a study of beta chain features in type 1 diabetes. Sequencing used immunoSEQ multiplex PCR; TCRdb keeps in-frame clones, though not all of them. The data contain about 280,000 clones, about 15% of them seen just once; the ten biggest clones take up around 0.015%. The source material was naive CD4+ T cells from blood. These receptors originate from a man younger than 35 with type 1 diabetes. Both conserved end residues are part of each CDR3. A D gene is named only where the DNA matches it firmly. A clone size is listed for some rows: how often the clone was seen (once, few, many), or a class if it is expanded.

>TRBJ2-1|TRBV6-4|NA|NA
TGTGCCAGCAGTGCGACTAGGCAGTCCTACAATGAGCAGTTCTTC
CASSATRQSYNEQFF
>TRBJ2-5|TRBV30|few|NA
TGTGCCTGGAGTAGGGGGCAAGAGACCCAGTACTTC
CAWSRGQETQYF
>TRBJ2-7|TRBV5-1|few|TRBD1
TGCGCCAGCAGCTTGGTGGGGGACAGGGGCTCCGAGCAGTACTTC
CASSLVGDRGSEQYF
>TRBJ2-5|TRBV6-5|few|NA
TGTGCCAGCAGTTTAACAGGATTTCAAGAGACCCAGTACTTC
CASSLTGFQETQYF
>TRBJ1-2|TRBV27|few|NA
TGTGCCAGCAGTTTGGAGGCCCCGACTAACTATGGCTACACCTTC
CASSLEAPTNYGYTF
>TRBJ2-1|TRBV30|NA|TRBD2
TGTGCCGGAACTAGCGGGGTATACAATGAGCAGTTCTTC
CAGTSGVYNEQFF
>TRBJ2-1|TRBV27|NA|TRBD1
TGTGCCAGCTGGACAGGGGCCTCTCACAATGAGCAGTTCTTC
CASWTGASHNEQFF
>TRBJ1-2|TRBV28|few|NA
TGTGCCAGCAGTCCCCCGGGACAAGGGTATGGCTACACCTTC
CASSPPGQGYGYTF
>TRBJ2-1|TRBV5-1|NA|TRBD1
TGCGCCAGCAGCTACAACAACAACAGGGGATCCGTCCACAATGAGCAGTTCTTC
CASSYNNNRGSVHNEQFF
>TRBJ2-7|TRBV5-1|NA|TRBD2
TGCGCCAGCAGCTTGGCTGGGGGAGGCCGGGGGGACGAGCAGTACTTC
CASSLAGGGRGDEQYF
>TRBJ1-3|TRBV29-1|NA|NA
TGCAGCGTAGACACAGTGGGCTCTGGAAACACCATATATTTT
CSVDTVGSGNTIYF
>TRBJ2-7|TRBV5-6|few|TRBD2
TGTGCCAGCAGCACTTACGGGAGGGCACGCGAGCAGTACTTC
CASSTYGRAREQYF
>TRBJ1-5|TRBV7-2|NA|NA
TGTGCCAGCAGCCCACACCTCAATCAGCCCCAGCATTTT
CASSPHLNQPQHF
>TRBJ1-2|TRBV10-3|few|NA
TGTGCCACCGCAGCCGGGACACCTAACTATGGCTACACCTTC
CATAAGTPNYGYTF
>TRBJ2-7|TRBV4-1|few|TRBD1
TGCGCCAGCAGCCAAGTCGGACAGGGGAGGAGAGACGAGCAGTACTTC
CASSQVGQGRRDEQYF
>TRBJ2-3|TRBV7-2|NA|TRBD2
TGTGCCAGCAGCTTAGGACTAGCGAACCCAGATACGCAGTATTTT
CASSLGLANPDTQYF
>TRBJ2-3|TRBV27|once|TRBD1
TGTGCCAGCAACAACAGGGGTTTGAGCACAGATACGCAGTATTTT
CASNNRGLSTDTQYF
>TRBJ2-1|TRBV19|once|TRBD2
TGTGCCAGTAGTACCGAGCGGGGCCCATACAATGAGCAGTTCTTC
CASSTERGPYNEQFF
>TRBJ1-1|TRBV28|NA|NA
TGTGCCAGCAGTTCAGGAGGACTCCAGAACACTGAAGCTTTCTTT
CASSSGGLQNTEAFF
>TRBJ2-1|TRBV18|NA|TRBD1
TGTGCCAGCTCACCCGGGACAGGGTTGTATGATGAGCAGTTCTTC
CASSPGTGLYDEQFF
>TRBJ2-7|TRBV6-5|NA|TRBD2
TGTGCCAGCAGTTACTCAAGCGGGGTCTCCTACGAGCAGTACTTC
CASSYSSGVSYEQYF
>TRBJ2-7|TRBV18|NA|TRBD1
TGTGCCAGCTCACCTCTTACCGGGACAGGGGTAATCGAGCAGTACTTC
CASSPLTGTGVIEQYF
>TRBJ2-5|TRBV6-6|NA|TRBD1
TGTGCCAGCAGTCTCCGGACAGGGGAGGAGACCCAGTACTTC
CASSLRTGEETQYF
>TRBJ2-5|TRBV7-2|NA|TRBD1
TGTGCCAGCAGCTTAGTATCTTTCGGGACAGGGGGCGCCGAGACCCAGTACTTC
CASSLVSFGTGGAETQYF
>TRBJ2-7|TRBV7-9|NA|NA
TGTGCCAGCAGCTTTACAGGATCCTACGAGCAGTACTTC
CASSFTGSYEQYF
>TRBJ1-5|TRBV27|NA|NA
TGTGCCAGCAGTTTCGAGGGTCGCAATCAGCCCCAGCATTTT
CASSFEGRNQPQHF